The sequence of this TCR beta chain was determined in a study of shared T cell receptors in the human thymus. This clone was counted between two and nine times. Generated by immunoSEQ multiplex PCR, the TCRdb table keeps only in-frame clones and is missing some. In the table there are around 68,000 clones, about 95% of which are singletons. This sequence originates from a human donor. Specimen: thymocytes.

CDR3: CASSSGTGEGYTF. In DNA form, the CDR3 reads TGCGCCAGCAGTTCCGGGACAGGGGAAGGCTACACCTTC. This chain links TRBV5-1 with TRBJ1-2, with TRBD1 matching 10 bases. The germline CDR1 and CDR2 sequences are SGHRS and YFSETQ. The length of the CDR3 is 13 residues. J was trimmed by 8 bases and V by 5 bases; bases with no gene match: 6.